These 30 T cell receptor beta chains originate from one sample sequenced in a study of cytomegalovirus exposure and HLA in healthy donors (dated by TCRdb to 2016 to 2017). The library was made by the immunoSEQ multiplex PCR assay. For the multiplex PCR, a mixture combining 60 forward primers for TCR Vbeta segments and 13 reverse primers for TCR Jbeta segments was used. TCRdb carries this immuneACCESS record with in-frame sequences only. Its versions omit some clonotypes, under half of them owing to an unresolved V gene in the studies checked, with the rest unexplained. For this sample the table gives roughly 150,000 clones, of which around 78% were detected only once. Jointly, the top ten make up around 6.6% of the sample. The sequenced sample consisted of PBMCs. Source of these receptors: a middle-aged woman in good health and CMV-seropositive.

The V and J genes are TRBV5-6 and TRBJ2-1, with D unresolved. Germline V gene sequence: CDR1 SGHDT, CDR2 YYEEEE. This CDR3 region has 17 residues. Trimming pared 4 bases from V and 4 bases from J, leaving 21 bases between. CDR3 bases: TGTGCCAGCAGCCAAAGTCAGTACGTTTGGCTTTACAATGAGCAGTTCTTC. It is translated as CASSQSQYVWLYNEQFF. Drawing the rest from reference TRBV5-6 and TRBJ2-1, the complete variable domain is DAGVTQSPTHLIKTRGQQVTLRCSPKSGHDTVSWYQQALGQGPQFIFQYYEEEERQRGNFPDRFSGHQFPNYSSELNVNALLLGDSALYLCASSQSQYVWLYNEQFFGPGTRLTVL.

This sequence joins TRBV28 and TRBJ2-1, with TRBD2 matching 8 bases. This CDR3 spans 15 amino acids. The trim removed 5 bases at V and 1 base at J, leaving 4 bases unmatched. Looked up from germline, CDR1 is MDHEN and CDR2 is SYDVKM. The CDR3 region has the DNA TGTGCCAGCAGTACCCCTAGCGGGTCCTACAATGAGCAGTTCTTC. Residues: CASSTPSGSYNEQFF.

The chain joins TRBV10-3 to TRBJ1-3; the D gene is possibly TRBD1 (6 bases). With 7 bases removed from V and 2 bases from J, the gap between germline ends came to 9 bases. This CDR3 comprises 13 residues. The germline gives CDR1 ENHRY, CDR2 SYGVKD. CDR3 sequence reads: CAIKGDPGNTIYF. The CDR3, as DNA: TGTGCCATCAAGGGGGACCCTGGAAACACCATATATTTT.

A single count supports this clone. This sequence joins TRBV6-5 and TRBJ2-7; 9 nucleotides align to TRBD2. CDR3 length equals 14 residues. The V gene end was trimmed by 7 bases and the J gene end by 7 bases; junction bases not matched to a gene: 11. CDR1 and CDR2 from the germline V gene are MNHEY and SVGAGI. The CDR3 here is CASTKAGGFGEQYF. For the CDR3, the DNA is TGTGCCAGCACCAAAGCGGGAGGCTTCGGGGAGCAGTACTTC.

The chain is built from TRBV5-1 and TRBJ2-7, with a tentative D call TRBD2 (6 bases). V gave up 4 bases and J gave up 3 bases, with 11 bases separating them. Looked up from germline, CDR1 is SGHRS and CDR2 is YFSETQ. There are 13 residues in the CDR3. The DNA of the CDR3 is TGCGCCAGCAGCGCCGGAGGGGACTACGAGCAGTACTTC. Protein sequence: CASSAGGDYEQYF.

This clone was seen more than once but under ten times. The V gene is TRBV7-9, the J gene TRBJ1-1; 8 bases are a match to TRBD1. The germline V gene has CDR1 SEHNR and CDR2 FQNEAQ (reference sequence). This CDR3 contains 15 residues. V was clipped by 6 bases and J by 1 base; unmatched bases: 7. In DNA form, the CDR3 reads TGTGCCAGCAGATCCCCGGACAGGGAGAACACTGAAGCTTTCTTT. Its translation is CASRSPDRENTEAFF.

The CDR3 bases are TGTGCCAGCAGTGAAGGAGCGGGAGGCCTCTACGAGCAGTACTTC. It encodes CASSEGAGGLYEQYF. This chain joins TRBV2 and TRBJ2-7; TRBD2 agrees at 9 bases. This CDR3 region has 15 residues. Germline CDR1 is SNHLY and CDR2 is FYNNEI. V trimming: 1 base; J trimming: 3 bases; junction bases outside the gene matches: 4.

The chain combines TRBV10-2 with TRBJ2-1; 8 bases are shared with TRBD2. This CDR3 spans 15 amino acids. V shed 0 bases, J shed 6 bases, and the junction held 4 bases outside the gene matches. CDR1 is WSHSY, CDR2 SAAADI, per germline. The CDR3 reads CASSESTGGLNEQFF. Written as DNA, the CDR3 is TGCGCCAGCAGTGAGTCGACGGGAGGGCTCAATGAGCAGTTCTTC.

The table lists this clone with a count of one. This chain joins TRBV11-2 and TRBJ2-5; 9 bases match TRBD1. With the DNA end fitting TRBJ2-7 better, the J assignment may be wrong. Germline lookup yields CDR1 SGHAT and CDR2 FQNNGV. This CDR3 spans 16 amino acids. DNA of the CDR3: TGTGCCAGCAGCTCCTTGGACAGGGGAATATCCTACGAGCAGTACTTC. Encoded protein: CASSSLDRGISYEQYF.

The gene calls are TRBV25-1 and TRBJ2-5; no clear D. The J call is doubtful: the DNA matches TRBJ2-7 better. The CDR3 covers 11 residues. In germline, CDR1 is MGHDK, CDR2 SYGVNS. In DNA, the CDR3 is TGTGCCAGCAGTGAATCGTACGAGCAGTACTTC. Residues: CASSESYEQYF.

This chain joins TRBV28 and TRBJ2-7; maybe TRBD2 (5 bases). The CDR3 consists of 13 residues. Germline V gives CDR1 MDHEN, CDR2 SYDVKM. The V gene lost 10 bases and the J gene lost 2 bases, with 15 bases spanning the gap. The CDR3 here is CATGRPNTYEQYF. In DNA, the CDR3 is TGTGCCACGGGAAGACCGAACACCTACGAGCAGTACTTC.

This sequence joins TRBV5-1 and TRBJ1-2; maybe TRBD1 (5 bases). The CDR3 is 13 amino acids. V was cut by 3 bases and J by 2 bases, with 8 bases left in between. Germline CDR1 is SGHRS and CDR2 is YFSETQ. CDR3 sequence reads: CASSSTENYGYTF. As DNA, the CDR3 is TGCGCCAGCAGCTCGACAGAGAACTATGGCTACACCTTC. Supplemented by reference TRBV5-1 and TRBJ1-2, the full variable domain reads KAGVTQTPRYLIKTRGQQVTLSCSPISGHRSVSWYQQTPGQGLQFLFEYFSETQRNKGNFPGRFSGRQFSNSRSEMNVSTLELGDSALYLCASSSTENYGYTFGSGTRLTVV.

The chain employs TRBV7-9 and TRBJ2-5, with TRBD1 matching 11 bases. From germline, CDR1 is SEHNR and CDR2 FQNEAQ (reference sequence). The V gene end was trimmed by 5 bases and the J gene end by 5 bases; junction bases not matched to a gene: 7. The CDR3 extends over 15 amino acids. This chain's CDR3 is CASSLRTGGWETQYF. For the CDR3, the DNA is TGTGCCAGCAGCCTTCGGACAGGGGGCTGGGAGACCCAGTACTTC. Full variable domain (rest looked up from reference TRBV7-9 and TRBJ2-5): DTGVSQNPRHKITKRGQNVTFRCDPISEHNRLYWYRQTLGQGPEFLTYFQNEAQLEKSRLLSDRFSAERPKGSFSTLEIQRTEQGDSAMYLCASSLRTGGWETQYFGPGTRLLVL.

The CDR3 DNA follows: TGTGCCACCAGTACGTTTATAGGGGACAATGAGCAGTTCTTC. It is translated as CATSTFIGDNEQFF. The V gene is TRBV15, the J gene TRBJ2-1; a weak D match, TRBD1 (5 bases). Germline CDR1 and CDR2: LNHNV and YYDKDF (reference sequence). V dropped 6 bases and J dropped 5 bases, with 14 bases sitting between them. The CDR3 consists of 14 residues.

The chain recombines TRBV5-1 with TRBJ2-5; 7 nucleotides align to TRBD1. The CDR3 spans 15 residues. V trimming: 4 bases; J trimming: 3 bases; junction bases outside the gene matches: 9. The germline gives CDR1 SGHRS, CDR2 YFSETQ. The CDR3 sequence is CASSPLTGAKETQYF. The CDR3 coding sequence is TGCGCCAGCAGCCCACTCACAGGGGCGAAAGAGACCCAGTACTTC.

The chain has TRBV11-2 and TRBJ1-1; D gene unclear. The V end was cut by 1 base, the J end by 4 bases, with 7 bases between. Per the germline V gene, CDR1 is SGHAT and CDR2 is FQNNGV. CDR3 length equals 13 residues. CDR3 protein: CASSLVSATEAFF. The CDR3, as DNA: TGTGCCAGCAGCTTAGTGAGTGCCACTGAAGCTTTCTTT. Drawing the rest from reference TRBV11-2 and TRBJ1-1, the complete variable domain is EAGVAQSPRYKIIEKRQSVAFWCNPISGHATLYWYQQILGQGPKLLIQFQNNGVVDDSQLPKDRFSAERLKGVDSTLKIQPAKLEDSAVYLCASSLVSATEAFFGQGTRLTVV.

The chain uses TRBV11-2 and TRBJ2-7, with D possibly TRBD1 on 5 matching bases. The CDR3 contains 14 residues. V gave up 5 bases and J gave up 7 bases, with 18 bases separating them. Germline V gene sequence: CDR1 SGHAT, CDR2 FQNNGV. This CDR3 is CASSPQVTQGEQYF. CDR3 DNA sequence: TGTGCCAGCAGCCCTCAGGTAACCCAGGGAGAGCAGTACTTC.

The genes are TRBV7-8 and TRBJ1-2; 8 nucleotides match TRBD1. The CDR3 sequence is 14 residues long. Germline CDR1 is SGHVS and CDR2 is FQNEAQ. V was pared by 1 base and J by 6 bases, with 4 bases of the junction left unmatched. In DNA, the CDR3 is TGTGCCAGCAGCTTAGGGCCGACAGGGGATGGCTACACCTTC. Residues: CASSLGPTGDGYTF.

The chain recombines TRBV5-1 with TRBJ2-3, with D possibly being TRBD2 (5 bases). The CDR3 covers 17 residues. Germline V gene sequence: CDR1 SGHRS, CDR2 YFSETQ. Trimming cost V 0 bases and J 2 bases, with 16 bases left between them. Here the CDR3 DNA reads TGCGCCAGCAGCTTGGGTCCGGCGGTTAGCGACACAGATACGCAGTATTTT. As protein: CASSLGPAVSDTDTQYF.

The V call is TRBV6-6, the J call TRBJ1-2; D might be TRBD1 (6 bases). Deletions cut 5 bases from V and 4 bases from J, with 14 bases between. The V gene's germline CDR1 is MNHNY and CDR2 SVGAGI (reference sequence). CDR3 size: 14 residues. CDR3 protein: CASSIGGAGYGYTF. CDR3 bases: TGTGCCAGCAGTATCGGGGGGGCAGGCTATGGCTACACCTTC.

This clone was counted between two and nine times. V usage is TRBV6-1 and J usage is TRBJ2-1, with 7 nucleotides matching TRBD1. The CDR3 runs to 13 residues. J lost 7 bases, V lost 6 bases, and 6 bases had no gene match. The germline gives CDR1 MNHNS, CDR2 SASEGT. Written as DNA, the CDR3 is TGTGCCAGCAGGCTGGACAGGATAAATGAGCAGTTCTTC. It yields the protein CASRLDRINEQFF.

This clone is termed medium-sized. This rearrangement joins TRBV4-1 to TRBJ2-1; perhaps TRBD2 as D (6 bases). CDR1 and CDR2 from the germline V gene are MGHRA and YSYEKL. Between the trimmed V and J ends, which lost 1 base and 6 bases, there was a span of 16 bases. This CDR3 spans 16 amino acids. CDR3 nucleotide sequence: TGCGCCAGCAGCCAAGGCGAACTAGCCTCAGCCAATGAGCAGTTCTTC. It codes for CASSQGELASANEQFF.

The CDR3 reads CASSFDAGRKSDTEAFF. The CDR3 DNA follows: TGTGCCAGCAGTTTTGACGCGGGGCGCAAATCGGACACTGAAGCTTTCTTT. The J gene is TRBJ1-1, the V gene TRBV27, with D perhaps matching TRBD1 (5 bases). V lost 3 bases to trimming and J lost 3 bases, with 20 bases between them. CDR1 and CDR2 from the germline V gene are MNHEY and SMNVEV (reference sequence). The CDR3 consists of 17 residues.

The CDR3 DNA follows: TGTGCCAGCAGCTTTACAGGGGGTCCCTACAATGAGCAGTTCTTC. It specifies CASSFTGGPYNEQFF. The chain carries TRBV7-9 and TRBJ2-1; 8 bases align to TRBD1. J gave up 2 bases and V 3 bases, and 3 bases lay outside the gene matches. Germline assignment: CDR1 SEHNR and CDR2 FQNEAQ (reference sequence). The CDR3 covers 15 residues. Full variable domain (rest looked up from reference TRBV7-9 and TRBJ2-1): DTGVSQNPRHKITKRGQNVTFRCDPISEHNRLYWYRQTLGQGPEFLTYFQNEAQLEKSRLLSDRFSAERPKGSFSTLEIQRTEQGDSAMYLCASSFTGGPYNEQFFGPGTRLTVL.

This chain uses TRBV18 with TRBJ1-4; D gene uncertain. Trimming stripped 3 bases from V and 3 bases from J, with 20 bases between. The CDR3 runs to 18 residues. Looked up from germline, CDR1 is KGHSH and CDR2 is LQKENI. CDR3 region: CASSPSGGRHSPNEKLFF. The CDR3 nucleotides read TGTGCCAGCTCACCCTCGGGAGGACGCCATAGTCCTAATGAAAAACTGTTTTTT.

J is TRBJ2-7 and V is TRBV2, with TRBD2 matching 9 bases. The V segment lost 7 bases and the J segment 5 bases; nucleotides outside the gene matches: 6. The CDR3 covers 13 residues. CDR1 and CDR2 from the germline V gene are SNHLY and FYNNEI. CDR3 amino acids: CASNVAGVDEQYF. The CDR3 DNA is TGTGCCAGCAACGTAGCGGGAGTGGACGAGCAGTACTTC.

This chain uses TRBV2 with TRBJ2-6; 9 bases map to TRBD1. Losses at the gene ends were 11 bases for V and 0 bases for J; bases not matched to a gene: 5. The CDR3 loop spans 15 amino acids. The V gene's germline CDR1 is SNHLY and CDR2 FYNNEI. The CDR3 DNA reads TGTGCCGGGGGACAGGGAAGCTCTGGGGCCAACGTCCTGACTTTC. It translates to CAGGQGSSGANVLTF.

The rearrangement uses TRBV11-3 and TRBJ2-7, with TRBD1 matching 9 bases. With 2 bases clipped from V and 5 bases from J, the junction kept 4 bases outside the gene matches. CDR1 is SGHNT and CDR2 is YENEEA in the germline V gene. The CDR3 consists of 14 residues. The CDR3 DNA reads TGTGCCAGCAGCTTAAGACAGGGGGGCAACGAGCAGTACTTC. Translating gives CASSLRQGGNEQYF.

The V and J genes are TRBV28 and TRBJ1-3; 7 nucleotides line up with TRBD1. Germline values: CDR1 MDHEN, CDR2 SYDVKM. The CDR3 runs 17 residues. V was pared by 6 bases and J by 2 bases, with 13 bases of the junction left unmatched. CDR3 bases: TGTGCCAGCAGATACAGGGGAATTCCTAGGGCTGGAAACACCATATATTTT. Residues: CASRYRGIPRAGNTIYF.

The chain carries TRBV18 and TRBJ2-7; tentatively, D is TRBD2 (6 bases). V was cut by 8 bases and J by 6 bases, with 17 bases left in between. CDR3 length: 13 residues. The germline gives CDR1 KGHSH, CDR2 LQKENI. The CDR3 region has the DNA TGTGCCAGCCAGCCTACTAGCTTAGGCGAGCAGTACTTC. Encoded protein: CASQPTSLGEQYF.